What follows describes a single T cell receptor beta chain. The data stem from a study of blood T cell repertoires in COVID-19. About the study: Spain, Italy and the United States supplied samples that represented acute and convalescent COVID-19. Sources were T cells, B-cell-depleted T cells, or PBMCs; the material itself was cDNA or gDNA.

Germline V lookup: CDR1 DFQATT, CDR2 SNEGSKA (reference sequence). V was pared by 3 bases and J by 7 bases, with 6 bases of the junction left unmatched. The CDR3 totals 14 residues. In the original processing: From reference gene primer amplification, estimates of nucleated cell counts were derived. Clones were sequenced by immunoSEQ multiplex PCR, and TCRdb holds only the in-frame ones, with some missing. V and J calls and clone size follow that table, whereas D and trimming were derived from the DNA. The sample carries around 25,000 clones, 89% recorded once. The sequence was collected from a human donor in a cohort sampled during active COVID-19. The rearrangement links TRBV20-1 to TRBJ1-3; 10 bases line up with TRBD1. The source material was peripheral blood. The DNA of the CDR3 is TGCAGTGCTAGTGAAGGGACAGGGGATAACACCATATATTTT. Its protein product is CSASEGTGDNTIYF.